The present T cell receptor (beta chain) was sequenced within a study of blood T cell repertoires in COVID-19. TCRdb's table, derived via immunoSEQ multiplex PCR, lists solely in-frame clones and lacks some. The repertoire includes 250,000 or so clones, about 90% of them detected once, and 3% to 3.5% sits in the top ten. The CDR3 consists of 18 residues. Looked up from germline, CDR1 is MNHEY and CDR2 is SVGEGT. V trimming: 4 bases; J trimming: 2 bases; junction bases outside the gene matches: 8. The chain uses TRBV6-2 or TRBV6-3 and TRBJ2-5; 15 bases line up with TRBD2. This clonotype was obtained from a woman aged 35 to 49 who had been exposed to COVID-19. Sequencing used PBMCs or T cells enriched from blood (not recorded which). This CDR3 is CASSFLLGLAGGQETQYF. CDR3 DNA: TGTGCCAGCAGTTTCCTCCTGGGACTAGCGGGAGGACAAGAGACCCAGTACTTC.